This TCR beta chain originates from a study of T cell changes during pregnancy in multiple sclerosis. The repertoire was sequenced with immunoSEQ multiplex PCR; TCRdb's copy has only in-frame clones and lacks some. The sample includes about 80,000 clones, about 94% of them seen just once. The CDR3 extends over 15 amino acids. Germline CDR1 and CDR2: LGHNA and YNFKEQ. Trimming cost V 1 base and J 4 bases, with 13 bases left between them. The input for sequencing was peripheral blood, taken in the third trimester of pregnancy. This clonotype was obtained from a female donor with multiple sclerosis, enrolled in a pregnancy study. The chain couples TRBV4-2 to TRBJ1-1; TRBD1 is a possible D gene (6 bases). This CDR3 reads CASSQVQGAGTEAFF. DNA for the CDR3: TGTGCCAGCAGCCAAGTACAGGGCGCCGGCACTGAAGCTTTCTTT.